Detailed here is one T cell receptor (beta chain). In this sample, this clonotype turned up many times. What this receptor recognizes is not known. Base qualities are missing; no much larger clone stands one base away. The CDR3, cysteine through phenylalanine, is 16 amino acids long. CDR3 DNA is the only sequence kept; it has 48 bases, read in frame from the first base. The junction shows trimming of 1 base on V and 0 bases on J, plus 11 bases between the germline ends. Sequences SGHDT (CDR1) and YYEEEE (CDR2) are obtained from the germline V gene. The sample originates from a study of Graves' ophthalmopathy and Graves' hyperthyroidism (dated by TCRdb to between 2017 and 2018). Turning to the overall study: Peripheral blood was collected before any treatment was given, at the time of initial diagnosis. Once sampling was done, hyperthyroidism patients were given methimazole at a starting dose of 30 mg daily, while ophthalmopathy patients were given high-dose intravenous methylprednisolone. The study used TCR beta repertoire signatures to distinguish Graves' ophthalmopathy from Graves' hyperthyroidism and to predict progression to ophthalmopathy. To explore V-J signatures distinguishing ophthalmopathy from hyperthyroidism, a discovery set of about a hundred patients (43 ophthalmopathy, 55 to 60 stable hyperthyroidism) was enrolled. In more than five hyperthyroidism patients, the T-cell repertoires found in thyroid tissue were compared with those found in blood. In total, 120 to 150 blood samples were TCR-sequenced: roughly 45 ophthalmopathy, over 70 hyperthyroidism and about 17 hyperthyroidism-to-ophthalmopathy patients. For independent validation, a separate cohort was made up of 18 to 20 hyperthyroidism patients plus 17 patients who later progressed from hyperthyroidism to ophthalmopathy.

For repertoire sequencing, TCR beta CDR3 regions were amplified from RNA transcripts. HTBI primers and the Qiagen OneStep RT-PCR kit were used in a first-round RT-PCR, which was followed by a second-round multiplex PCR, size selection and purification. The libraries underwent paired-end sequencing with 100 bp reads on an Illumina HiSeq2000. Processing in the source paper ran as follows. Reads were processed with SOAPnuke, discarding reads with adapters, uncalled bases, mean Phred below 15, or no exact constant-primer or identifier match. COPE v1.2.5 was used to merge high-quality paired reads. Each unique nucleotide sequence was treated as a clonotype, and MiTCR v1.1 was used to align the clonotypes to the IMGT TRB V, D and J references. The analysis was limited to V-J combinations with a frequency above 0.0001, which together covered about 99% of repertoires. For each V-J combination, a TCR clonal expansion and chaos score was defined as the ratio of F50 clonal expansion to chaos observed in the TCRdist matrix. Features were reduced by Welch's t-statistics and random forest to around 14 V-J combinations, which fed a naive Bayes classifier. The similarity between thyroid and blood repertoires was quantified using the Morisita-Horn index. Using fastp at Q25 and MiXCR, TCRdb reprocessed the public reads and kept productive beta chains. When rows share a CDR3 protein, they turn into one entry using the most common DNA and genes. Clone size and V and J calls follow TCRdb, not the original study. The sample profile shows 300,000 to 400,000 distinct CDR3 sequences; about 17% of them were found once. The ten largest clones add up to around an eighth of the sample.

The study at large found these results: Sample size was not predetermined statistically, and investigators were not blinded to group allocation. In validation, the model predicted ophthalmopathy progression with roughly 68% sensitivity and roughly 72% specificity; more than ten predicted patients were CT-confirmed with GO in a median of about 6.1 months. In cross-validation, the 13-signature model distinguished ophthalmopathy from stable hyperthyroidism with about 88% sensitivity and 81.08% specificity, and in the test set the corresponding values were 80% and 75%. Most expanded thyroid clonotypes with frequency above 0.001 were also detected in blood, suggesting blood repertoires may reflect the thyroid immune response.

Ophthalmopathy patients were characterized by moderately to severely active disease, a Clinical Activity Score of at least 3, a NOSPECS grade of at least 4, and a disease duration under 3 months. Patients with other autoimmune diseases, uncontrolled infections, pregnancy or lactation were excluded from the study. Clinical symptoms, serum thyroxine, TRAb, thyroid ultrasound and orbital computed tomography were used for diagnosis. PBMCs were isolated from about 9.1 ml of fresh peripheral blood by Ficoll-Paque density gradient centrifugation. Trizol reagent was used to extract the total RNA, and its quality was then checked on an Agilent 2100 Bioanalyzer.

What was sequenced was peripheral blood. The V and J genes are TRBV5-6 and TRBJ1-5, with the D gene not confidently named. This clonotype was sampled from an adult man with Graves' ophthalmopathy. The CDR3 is CASSLWGFNSNQPQHF. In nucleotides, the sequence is TGTGCCAGCAGCTTGTGGGGATTTAATAGCAATCAGCCCCAGCATTTT.